Sequencing of this T cell receptor (beta chain) was carried out in a study of CD8 T cells in Susac syndrome. Whole-study results and caveats: The study acknowledged a relatively small number of individuals in its TCR sequencing and HLA analysis.

About this clonotype: Its specificity is unknown.

The CDR3 has 14 residues. V was trimmed by 3 bases and J by 5 bases, leaving 10 bases between them. Looked up from germline, CDR1 is MGHRA and CDR2 is YSYEKL. TCR beta was sequenced from blood CD8+ and CD4+ T cells. TEMRA cells were FACS-enriched, while CD8+ and CD4+ T cells were negatively isolated. The RNA input was about 0.45 to 1 ug, and it was reverse transcribed with random hexamers. Multiplex PCR with immunoSEQ amplified the TCR beta CDR3 across 54 Vbeta and 13 Jbeta. TCRdb passed the immunoSEQ multiplex PCR reads through MiXCR, listing each CDR3 protein once. The table lists about 110,000 distinct CDR3 sequences, about 95% of them singletons.

The source is a human donor in good health. The rearrangement joins TRBV4-1 to TRBJ1-4; the D gene is possibly TRBD1 (5 bases). Input material: CD4+ T cells from PBMCs. CDR3 bases: TGCGCCAGCAGCCAGGGACTTATGAATGAAAAACTGTTTTTT. Translation: CASSQGLMNEKLFF.